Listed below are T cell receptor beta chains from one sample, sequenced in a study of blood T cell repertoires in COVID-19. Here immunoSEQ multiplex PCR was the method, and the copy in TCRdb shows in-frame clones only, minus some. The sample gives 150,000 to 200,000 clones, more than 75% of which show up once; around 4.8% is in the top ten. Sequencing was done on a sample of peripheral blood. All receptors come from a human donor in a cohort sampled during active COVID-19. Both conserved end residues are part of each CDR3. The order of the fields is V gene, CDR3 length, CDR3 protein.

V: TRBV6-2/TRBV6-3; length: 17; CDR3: CASSVTVAGQAYNEQFF
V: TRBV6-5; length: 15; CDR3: CASSPAAVSGNTIYF
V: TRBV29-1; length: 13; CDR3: CSGTGTGLPEAFF
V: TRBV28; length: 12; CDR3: CASSTGVETQYF
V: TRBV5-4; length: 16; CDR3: CASSLRSGGSFGTQYF
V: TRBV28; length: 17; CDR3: CASTIGGQALAKNIQYF
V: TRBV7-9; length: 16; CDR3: CASSLGRGLVPDTQYF
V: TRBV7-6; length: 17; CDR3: CASSLVGGGNGANVLTF
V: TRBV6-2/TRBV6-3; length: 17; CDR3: CASSPILAGGPKETQYF
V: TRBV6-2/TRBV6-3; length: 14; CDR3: CASSTLGGNYEQYF
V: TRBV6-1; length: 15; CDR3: CASSELGTGYAEAFF
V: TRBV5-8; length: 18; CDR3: CASSPGTSGGPAHETQYF
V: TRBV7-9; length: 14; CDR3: CASSLSREWEEAFF
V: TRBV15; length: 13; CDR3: CATSSHSFYEQYF
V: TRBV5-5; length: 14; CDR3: CASSWGQGSSPLHF
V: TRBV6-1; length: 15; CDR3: CASSEVGGGNYGYTF
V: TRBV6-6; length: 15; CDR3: CASSRQGLGTGELFF
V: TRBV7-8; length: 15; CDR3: CASSFTTNTLYEQYF
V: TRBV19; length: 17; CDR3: CASSRGLAGVSYNEQFF
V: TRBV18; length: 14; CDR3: CASSPREGNTEAFF
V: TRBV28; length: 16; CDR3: CASSPRQGVGQETQYF
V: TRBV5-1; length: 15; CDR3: CASSLADGGVTEAFF
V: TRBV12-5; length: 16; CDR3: CASGLARDSVTYEQYF
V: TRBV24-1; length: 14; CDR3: CATTKGQAYNEQFF
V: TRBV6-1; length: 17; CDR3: CASSDRTGVPGHYEQYF
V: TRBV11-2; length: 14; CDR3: CASRDLGSRAEQYF
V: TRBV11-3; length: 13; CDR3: CASSLDNFSEAFF
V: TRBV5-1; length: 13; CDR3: CASSMDRSYEQYF
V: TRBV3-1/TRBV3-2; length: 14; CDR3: CATKSRGLTGELFF
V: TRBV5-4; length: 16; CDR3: CASSTGTKAGANVLTF
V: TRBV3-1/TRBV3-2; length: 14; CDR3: CASSQKQGMAEAFF
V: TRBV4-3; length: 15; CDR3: CASSQAGTQPYEQYF
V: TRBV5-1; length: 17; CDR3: CASSLGLAGSSYNEQFF
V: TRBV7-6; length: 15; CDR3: CASSDTGQASYEQYF
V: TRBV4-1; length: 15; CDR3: CASSQNKQDPYEQYF
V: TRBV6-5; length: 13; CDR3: CATGQGSYYEQYF
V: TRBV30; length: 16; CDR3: CAWSVHVGLSNSPLHF
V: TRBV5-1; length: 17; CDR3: CASSLGPRTGHTDTQYF
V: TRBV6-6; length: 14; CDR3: CASSYGQNRKEQYF
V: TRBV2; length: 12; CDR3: CASSTTGDGYTF
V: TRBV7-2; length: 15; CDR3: CASSWGQGEFNEQYF
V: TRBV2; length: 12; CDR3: CASRDYDYEQYF
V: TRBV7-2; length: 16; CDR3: CASSASALSWINEQYF
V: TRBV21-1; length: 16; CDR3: CASSKEVFLAHLTQYF
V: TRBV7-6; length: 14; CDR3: CASHGSGAQGEQFF
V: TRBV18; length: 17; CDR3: CASSGSGGGSGANVLTF